This TCR beta chain was identified during a study of cytomegalovirus exposure and HLA in healthy donors. Whole-study results and caveats: Later analysis identified around 15,000 TCR beta sequences associated with HLA alleles, using a false discovery rate threshold of 0.05. Upon later analysis, TCR association rates were observed to vary by HLA locus, being highest for DRB1 and lowest for HLA-C.

A multiplex PCR was run with 60 Vbeta primers and 13 Jbeta primers. Per the original methods: Tens of millions of unique TCR beta chains, 9 million to 11 million shared, were counted in a later analysis. Produced via immunoSEQ multiplex PCR; TCRdb's table is partial and in-frame only. V and J calls and clone size are given by that table; D and trimming were obtained from the DNA. The sample shows 65,000 to 90,000 clones, and 2.4% sits with its ten largest clones. Concerning this clone itself: Its antigen remains unknown.

Germline V lookup: CDR1 MDHEN, CDR2 SYDVKM. The CDR3 is 14 amino acids. The J segment lost 4 bases and the V segment lost 8 bases, leaving 9 bases of the junction unmatched. Sequences were obtained from PBMCs. The chain has TRBV28 and TRBJ1-1, with TRBD1 matching 8 bases. This sequence was found in a female donor in good health and CMV-seropositive. For the CDR3, the DNA is TGTGCCAGCTATGAGATGACAGGGGTCACTGAAGCTTTCTTT. It yields the protein CASYEMTGVTEAFF. Full variable domain (rest looked up from reference TRBV28 and TRBJ1-1): DVKVTQSSRYLVKRTGEKVFLECVQDMDHENMFWYRQDPGLGLRLIYFSYDVKMKEKGDIPEGYSVSREKKERFSLILESASTNQTSMYLCASYEMTGVTEAFFGQGTRLTVV.